This T cell receptor beta chain originates from a study of blood T cell repertoires in COVID-19. Looking at the study overall: T cells, B-cell-depleted T cells, or PBMCs supplied cDNA or gDNA.

CDR1 and CDR2 from the germline V gene are SNHLY and FYNNEI. After removal of 1 base from V and 9 bases from J, the junction contained 6 bases not matched to a gene. This CDR3 is 14 amino acids long. Original processing methods: Amplifying reference gene primers gave estimates of nucleated cell counts. Here immunoSEQ multiplex PCR was the method, and the copy in TCRdb shows in-frame clones only, minus some. V and J calls and clone size come straight from that table; D and trimming were deduced from the DNA. The data show around 54,000 clones, with 80% to 95% seen just once and over 3% held by the top ten.

This clonotype originated in a human donor in a cohort sampled during active COVID-19. The V and J genes are TRBV2 and TRBJ2-5, with 9 bases lining up with TRBD1. The sample taken for sequencing was peripheral blood. This CDR3 reads CASSEGTGASPQYF. The CDR3 DNA sequence: TGTGCCAGCAGTGAAGGGACAGGGGCATCCCCCCAGTACTTC.